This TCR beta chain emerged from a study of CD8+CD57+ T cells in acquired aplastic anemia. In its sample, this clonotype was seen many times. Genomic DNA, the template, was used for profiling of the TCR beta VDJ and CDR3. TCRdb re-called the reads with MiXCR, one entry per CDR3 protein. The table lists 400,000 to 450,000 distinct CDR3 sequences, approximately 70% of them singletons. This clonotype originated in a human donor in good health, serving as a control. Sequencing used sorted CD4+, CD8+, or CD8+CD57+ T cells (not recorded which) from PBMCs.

CDR3 in amino acids: CASSNIRESETQYF. The CDR3 DNA sequence: TGTGCCAGCAGTAATATCAGGGAATCAGAGACCCAGTACTTC. The V call is TRBV6-1, the J call TRBJ2-5, with a tentative D call TRBD1 (5 bases). The CDR3 extends over 14 amino acids. V gave up 5 bases and J gave up 4 bases, with 14 bases separating them. Germline-derived CDR1 and CDR2 are MNHNS and SASEGT.